This T cell receptor (beta chain) was identified during a study of T cell responses to AZD1222 COVID-19 vaccine. Notes on the study in general: Sampling that yielded the repertoires occurred only after the peak T cell response. The study reported that nearly half of spike-specific TCRs target unmutated variant regions. Mostly white British, mostly female donors; authors suggested clonal diversity may be underestimated.

Points on this clone: The antigen is not known.

Method: immunoSEQ multiplex PCR; TCRdb's copy keeps in-frame clones and lacks some. The table includes 100,000 to 150,000 clones, 80% to 90% detected once. This CDR3 has 17 amino acids. V was clipped by 1 base and J by 5 bases, with 15 bases between them. The germline V gene encodes CDR1 SGHTA and CDR2 FQGNSA. The material sequenced was peripheral blood, taken 28 days after the second AZD1222 dose. The sequence came from an adult who received the AZD1222 COVID-19 vaccine. The rearrangement links TRBV7-2 to TRBJ1-6; D is uncertain. This CDR3 is CASSLDAAAGHNSPLHF. CDR3 sequence (DNA): TGTGCCAGCAGCTTAGATGCGGCGGCTGGTCATAATTCACCCCTCCACTTT.